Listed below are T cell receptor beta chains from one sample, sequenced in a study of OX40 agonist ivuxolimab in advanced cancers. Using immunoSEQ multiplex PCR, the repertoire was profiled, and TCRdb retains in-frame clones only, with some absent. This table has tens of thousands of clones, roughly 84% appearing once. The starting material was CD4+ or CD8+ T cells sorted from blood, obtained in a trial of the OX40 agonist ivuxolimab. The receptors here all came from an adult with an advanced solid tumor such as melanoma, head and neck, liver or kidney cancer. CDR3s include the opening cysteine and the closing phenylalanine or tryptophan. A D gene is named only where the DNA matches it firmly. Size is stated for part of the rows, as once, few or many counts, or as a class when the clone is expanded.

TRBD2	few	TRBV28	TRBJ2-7	CASRLGTSPREQYF	TGTGCCAGCAGGTTAGGGACTAGCCCTCGCGAGCAGTACTTC
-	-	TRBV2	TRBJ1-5	CASQKGRGPPQHF	TGTGCCAGCCAAAAGGGTCGTGGTCCGCCCCAGCATTTT
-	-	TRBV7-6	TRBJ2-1	CASSLVVGEQFF	TGTGCCAGCAGCCTCGTGGTTGGAGAGCAGTTCTTC
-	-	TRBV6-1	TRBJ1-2	CASSPNNYGYTF	TGTGCCAGCAGTCCAAATAACTATGGCTACACCTTC
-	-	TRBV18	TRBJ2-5	CASSVIRNQETQYF	TGTGCCAGCTCAGTGATCAGAAACCAAGAGACCCAGTACTTC
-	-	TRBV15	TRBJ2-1	CATSRVYAGEQFF	TGTGCCACCAGCAGAGTTTACGCGGGTGAGCAGTTCTTC
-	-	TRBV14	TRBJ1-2	CASSQGEPGSYGYTF	TGTGCCAGCAGCCAAGGGGAGCCGGGCTCCTATGGCTACACCTTC
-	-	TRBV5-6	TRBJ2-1	CASSTPGQHNEQFF	TGTGCCAGCAGCACGCCGGGACAACACAATGAGCAGTTCTTC
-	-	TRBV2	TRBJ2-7	CASSEQGSPYEQYF	TGTGCCAGCAGTGAACAGGGGTCACCCTACGAGCAGTACTTC
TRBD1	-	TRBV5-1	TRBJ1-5	CASSLSAGGGQPQHF	TGCGCCAGCAGCTTGTCGGCAGGGGGAGGTCAGCCCCAGCATTTT
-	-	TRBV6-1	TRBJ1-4	CASTLESISEKLFF	TGTGCCAGCACCCTAGAGAGTATCAGTGAAAAACTGTTTTTT
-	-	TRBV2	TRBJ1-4	CASSYRADNEKLFF	TGTGCCAGCAGTTACAGGGCCGATAATGAAAAACTGTTTTTT
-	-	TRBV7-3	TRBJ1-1	CASSLARGSGAFF	TGTGCCAGCAGCCTTGCCCGGGGGTCTGGTGCTTTCTTT
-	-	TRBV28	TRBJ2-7	CASSFRLPSYEQYF	TGTGCCAGCAGTTTTAGACTACCCTCCTACGAGCAGTACTTC
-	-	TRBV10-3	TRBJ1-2	CAISESQYGYTF	TGTGCCATCAGTGAGTCTCAGTATGGCTACACCTTC
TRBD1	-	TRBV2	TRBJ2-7	CASRQGAAYEQYF	TGTGCCAGCAGACAGGGGGCGGCCTACGAGCAGTACTTC
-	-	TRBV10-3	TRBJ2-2	CAISEGPLGGELFF	TGTGCCATCAGTGAGGGACCCCTGGGCGGGGAGCTGTTTTTT
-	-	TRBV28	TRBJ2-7	CATYGKSGISYEQYF	TGTGCCACCTATGGGAAGTCGGGAATTAGCTACGAGCAGTACTTC